The next 20 T cell receptor beta chains were all read from a single sample in a study of PD-1 blockade in classical Hodgkin lymphoma (dated by TCRdb to 2020 to 2022). The time point tag for this specimen amounts to: cycle 4 day 1 (C4D1), after five to seven weeks of nivolumab. Every trial patient had relapsed after autologous stem cell transplantation, and cohorts A, B and C differed in prior brentuximab vedotin exposure. The library was prepared using the immunoSEQ multiplex PCR assay. TCRdb mirrors the immuneACCESS table, restricted to in-frame sequences. Some clones are absent from its copies; in checked studies, under half trace to an unresolved V gene, and the reason for the others is unknown. The sample data list some 93,000 clones, and approximately 86% of these were observed just once. The ten largest clones add up to 17% of the sample. The sample in question was peripheral blood mononuclear cells (PBMCs), obtained before the fourth cycle of nivolumab. These receptor sequences come from a human donor with classical Hodgkin lymphoma.

The rearrangement joins TRBV6-5 to TRBJ1-5, with D tentatively TRBD1 (5 bases). Trimming stripped 7 bases from V and 2 bases from J, with 12 bases between. Looked up from germline, CDR1 is MNHEY and CDR2 is SVGAGI. CDR3 length: 14 residues. The CDR3 loop reads CASNPGTGNQPQHF. The CDR3 nucleotides are TGTGCCAGCAACCCTGGGACGGGCAATCAGCCCCAGCATTTT.

This clone was seen more than once but under ten times. This chain uses TRBV7-2 with TRBJ1-2; D remains ambiguous. V was cut by 1 base and J by 6 bases, with 21 bases left in between. Germline assignment: CDR1 SGHTA and CDR2 FQGNSA. The CDR3 length is 17 residues. CDR3 DNA sequence: TGTGCCAGCAGCTTAGAGGTGGCGGGGAGTCGGAACCATGGCTACACCTTC. Its translation is CASSLEVAGSRNHGYTF.

This clone was seen a single time. This chain connects TRBV9 to TRBJ2-1; TRBD2 might be the D (6 bases). The CDR3 spans 17 residues. The V gene's germline CDR1 is SGDLS and CDR2 YYNGEE. Trimming took 1 base from V and 0 from J, leaving 14 bases between them. The CDR3 coding sequence is TGTGCCAGCAGCGTACGAGCTAGCGACACCTCCTACAATGAGCAGTTCTTC. Translation: CASSVRASDTSYNEQFF.

CDR3 protein: CAISEASGGFTDTQYF. CDR3 nucleotides: TGTGCCATCAGTGAGGCTAGCGGGGGGTTCACAGATACGCAGTATTTT. The chain employs TRBV10-3 and TRBJ2-3; 11 bases map to TRBD2. The V and J ends lost 2 bases and 2 bases, in that order; junction bases with no gene match: 3. The CDR3 totals 16 residues. Germline lookup yields CDR1 ENHRY and CDR2 SYGVKD.

V gene TRBV19 combines with J gene TRBJ2-3; 11 bases align to TRBD2. This CDR3 spans 15 amino acids. Trimming removed 5 bases from V and 4 bases from J; junction bases left unmatched: 5. Germline V gives CDR1 LNHDA, CDR2 SQIVND (reference sequence). CDR3 DNA sequence: TGTGCCAGTAGTTTAGCGGGAGGGCCTGCAGATACGCAGTATTTT. This codes for CASSLAGGPADTQYF.

This chain uses TRBV29-1 with TRBJ2-1; D gene unclear. This CDR3 region has 12 residues. The germline V and J ends were trimmed by 4 bases and 3 bases, with 7 bases remaining between them. In germline, CDR1 is SQVTM, CDR2 ANQGSEA. The CDR3 loop is CSVVPVYNEQFF. The CDR3 region has the DNA TGCAGCGTTGTACCCGTCTACAATGAGCAGTTCTTC.

V and J are TRBV9 and TRBJ2-2, with 11 bases matching TRBD1. The CDR3 sequence is 16 residues long. The germline V gene encodes CDR1 SGDLS and CDR2 YYNGEE. Trimming took 7 bases from V and 0 from J; bases not matched to a gene: 5. The CDR3 spells CASAEGQGANTGELFF. The CDR3 DNA reads as TGTGCCAGCGCCGAGGGACAGGGGGCGAACACCGGGGAGCTGTTTTTT.

The chain uses TRBV5-1 and TRBJ2-5; D gene uncertain. This CDR3 region has 15 residues. Germline-derived CDR1 and CDR2 are SGHRS and YFSETQ. Between the trimmed V and J ends, which lost 4 bases and 5 bases, there was a span of 18 bases. CDR3 region: CASSVGRALGETQYF. CDR3 nucleotide sequence: TGCGCCAGCAGCGTAGGACGCGCCCTGGGGGAGACCCAGTACTTC.

This chain links TRBV25-1 with TRBJ2-5, with a possible D match to TRBD2 (5 bases). CDR1 MGHDK and CDR2 SYGVNS come from the germline V gene. V lost 2 bases and J lost 4, with 14 bases in between. There are 15 residues in the CDR3. CDR3 DNA: TGTGCCAGCAGTGAACTAGTGGGCGGAGGAGAGACCCAGTACTTC. The encoded protein is CASSELVGGGETQYF.

This clone has just a few counts. The CDR3 sequence is CASSVRTGEADEQYF. The DNA for the CDR3 is TGTGCCAGCAGCGTCCGGACAGGGGAAGCGGACGAGCAGTACTTC. The chain joins TRBV6-4 to TRBJ2-7, with TRBD1 identical over 9 bases. With V trimmed by 6 bases and J by 5 bases, 11 bases remained unmatched. The germline gives CDR1 MRHNA, CDR2 SNTAGT. This CDR3 is built from 15 residues.

The gene calls are TRBV28 and TRBJ1-3, with D uncertain. Germline-derived CDR1 and CDR2 are MDHEN and SYDVKM. Trimming left V 3 bases short and J 0 bases short, with 9 bases between. The CDR3 totals 15 residues. The CDR3, as DNA: TGTGCCAGCAGTTTGGGCGGGAGCTCTGGAAACACCATATATTTT. Translation gives CASSLGGSSGNTIYF.

This chain links TRBV6-1 with TRBJ1-2; D not resolved. The CDR3 contains 15 residues. V dropped 6 bases and J dropped 0 bases, with 14 bases sitting between them. Germline loops: CDR1 MNHNS, CDR2 SASEGT. The CDR3 nucleotides are TGTGCCAGCAGGGTTACAGAAGCCGCTAACTATGGCTACACCTTC. It encodes CASRVTEAANYGYTF.

V is TRBV18 and J is TRBJ2-4; weak D call: TRBD2 (5 bases). Germline V gene sequence: CDR1 KGHSH, CDR2 LQKENI. V shed 2 bases and J shed 0 bases, with 14 bases lying between them. The CDR3 loop spans 17 amino acids. The CDR3 is CASSPNRGGLAKNIQYF. The CDR3 DNA is TGTGCCAGCTCACCAAACCGCGGAGGTCTAGCCAAAAACATTCAGTACTTC.

As to this clone: The identical CDR3 is also encoded by other nucleotide sequences in the sample. The chain combines TRBV6-6 with TRBJ2-5; D is uncertain. This CDR3 spans 11 amino acids. Germline assignment: CDR1 MNHNY and CDR2 SVGAGI (reference sequence). Trimming pared 6 bases from V and 5 bases from J, leaving 7 bases between. The CDR3 spells CASSPLETQYF. In DNA form, the CDR3 reads TGTGCCAGCAGCCCCCTGGAGACCCAGTACTTC.

The chain joins TRBV19 to TRBJ2-3; D gene ambiguous. Per germline, CDR1 LNHDA and CDR2 SQIVND (reference sequence). V shed 1 base and J shed 4 bases, with 6 bases lying between them. This CDR3 spans 13 amino acids. CDR3 in DNA: TGTGCCAGTAGTATAGGAAGCCCAGATACGCAGTATTTT. This codes for CASSIGSPDTQYF.

The chain carries TRBV6-6 and TRBJ2-1, with D hard to call. V was cut by 2 bases and J by 3 bases, with 5 bases left in between. CDR1 and CDR2 from the germline V gene are MNHNY and SVGAGI (reference sequence). This CDR3 comprises 13 residues. This CDR3 is CASSYGLYNEQFF. In DNA form, the CDR3 reads TGTGCCAGCAGTTACGGGCTCTACAATGAGCAGTTCTTC.

This clone was seen a few times. CDR3 nucleotide sequence: TGTGCCAGCAGCCCGAACAGGGGTGAAGCTTTCTTT. The encoded protein is CASSPNRGEAFF. This chain connects TRBV7-2 to TRBJ1-1, with 7 bases fitting TRBD1. In germline, CDR1 is SGHTA, CDR2 FQGNSA. This CDR3 has 12 residues. Germline trimming cut 5 bases from V and 7 bases from J; bases unmatched to any gene: 4.

The V gene is TRBV7-3, the J gene TRBJ2-1, with TRBD2 matching over 9 bases. The CDR3 runs to 15 residues. The V segment lost 1 base and the J segment 5 bases; nucleotides outside the gene matches: 3. From germline, CDR1 is SGHTA and CDR2 FQGTGA. CDR3 in amino acids: CASSLSLAGNNEQFF. CDR3 bases: TGTGCCAGCAGCTTAAGCCTAGCGGGGAACAATGAGCAGTTCTTC.

The chain has TRBV7-2 and TRBJ1-2, with D tentatively TRBD1 (6 bases). This CDR3 is 16 amino acids long. The V end lost 6 bases, the J end lost 2 bases, and 19 bases lay between the germline ends. Looked up from germline, CDR1 is SGHTA and CDR2 is FQGNSA. In DNA, the CDR3 is TGTGCCAGCAGGTCGCTGACAGGCAGATCCAACTATGGCTACACCTTC. Translated, it gives CASRSLTGRSNYGYTF.

V and J are TRBV14 and TRBJ2-7; D may correspond to TRBD1 or TRBD2 (5 bases each). The CDR3 consists of 15 residues. CDR1 and CDR2 (germline): SGHDN, FVKESK. V was trimmed by 1 base and J by 2 bases, leaving 12 bases between them. The DNA for the CDR3 is TGTGCCAGCAGCCAAGTTCCGGGACCCCCCTACGAGCAGTACTTC. It encodes CASSQVPGPPYEQYF.